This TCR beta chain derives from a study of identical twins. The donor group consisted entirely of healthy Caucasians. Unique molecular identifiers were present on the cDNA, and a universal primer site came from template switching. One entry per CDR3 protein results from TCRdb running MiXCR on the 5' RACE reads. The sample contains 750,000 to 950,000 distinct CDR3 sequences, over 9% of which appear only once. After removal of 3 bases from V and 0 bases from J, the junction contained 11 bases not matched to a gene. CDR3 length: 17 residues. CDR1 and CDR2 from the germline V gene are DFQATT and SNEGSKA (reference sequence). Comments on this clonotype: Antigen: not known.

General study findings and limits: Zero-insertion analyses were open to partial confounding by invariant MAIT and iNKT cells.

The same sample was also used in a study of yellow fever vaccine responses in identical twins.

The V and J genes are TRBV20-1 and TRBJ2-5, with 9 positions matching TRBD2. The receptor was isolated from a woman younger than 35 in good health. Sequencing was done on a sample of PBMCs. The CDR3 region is CSASWAGGSGYQETQYF. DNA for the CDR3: TGCAGTGCTAGTTGGGCGGGAGGGTCTGGGTACCAAGAGACCCAGTACTTC.